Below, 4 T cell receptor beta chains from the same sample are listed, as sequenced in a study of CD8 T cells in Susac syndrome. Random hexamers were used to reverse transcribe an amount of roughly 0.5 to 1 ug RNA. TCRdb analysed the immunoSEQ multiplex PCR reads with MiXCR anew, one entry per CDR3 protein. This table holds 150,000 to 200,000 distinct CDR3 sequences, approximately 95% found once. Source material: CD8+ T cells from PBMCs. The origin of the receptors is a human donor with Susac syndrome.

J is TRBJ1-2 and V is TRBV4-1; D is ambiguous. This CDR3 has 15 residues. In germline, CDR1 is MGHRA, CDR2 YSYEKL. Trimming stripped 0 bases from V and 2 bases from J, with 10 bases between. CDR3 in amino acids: CASSQEGRSNYGYTF. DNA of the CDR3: TGCGCCAGCAGCCAAGAGGGCCGGTCCAACTATGGCTACACCTTC.

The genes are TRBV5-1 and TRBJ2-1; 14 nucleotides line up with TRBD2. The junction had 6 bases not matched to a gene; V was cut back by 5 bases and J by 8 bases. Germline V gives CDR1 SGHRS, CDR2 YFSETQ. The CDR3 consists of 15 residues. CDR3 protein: CASRGLAGASDEQFF. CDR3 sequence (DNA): TGCGCCAGCAGGGGACTAGCGGGAGCGAGCGATGAGCAGTTCTTC.

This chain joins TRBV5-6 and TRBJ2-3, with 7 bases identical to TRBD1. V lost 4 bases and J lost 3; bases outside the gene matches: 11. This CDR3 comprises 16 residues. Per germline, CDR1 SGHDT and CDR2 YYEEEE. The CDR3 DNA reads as TGTGCCAGCAGCCGTACAGGGGCATTGGGAACAGATACGCAGTATTTT. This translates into CASSRTGALGTDTQYF.

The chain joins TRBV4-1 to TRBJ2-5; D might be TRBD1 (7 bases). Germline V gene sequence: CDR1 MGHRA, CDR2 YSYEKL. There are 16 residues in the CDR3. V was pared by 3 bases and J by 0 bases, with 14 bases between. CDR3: CASSQGGQMYQETQYF. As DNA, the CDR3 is TGCGCCAGCAGCCAGGGGGGACAGATGTACCAAGAGACCCAGTACTTC.